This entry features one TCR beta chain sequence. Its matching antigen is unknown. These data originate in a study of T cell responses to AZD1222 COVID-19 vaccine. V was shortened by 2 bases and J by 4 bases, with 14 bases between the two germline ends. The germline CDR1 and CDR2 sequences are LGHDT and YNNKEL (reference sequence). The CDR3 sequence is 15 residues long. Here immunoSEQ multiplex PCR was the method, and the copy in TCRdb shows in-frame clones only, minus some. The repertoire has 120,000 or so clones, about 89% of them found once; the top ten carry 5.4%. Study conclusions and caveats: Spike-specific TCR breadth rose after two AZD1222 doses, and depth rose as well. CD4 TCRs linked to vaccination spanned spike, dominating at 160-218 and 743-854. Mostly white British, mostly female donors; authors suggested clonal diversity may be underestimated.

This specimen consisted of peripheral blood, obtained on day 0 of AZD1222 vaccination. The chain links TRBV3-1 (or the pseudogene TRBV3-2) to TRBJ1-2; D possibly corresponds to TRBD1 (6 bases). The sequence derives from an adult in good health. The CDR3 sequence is CASSQIHPGVYGYTF. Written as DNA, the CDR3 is TGTGCCAGCAGCCAAATCCACCCAGGGGTCTATGGCTACACCTTC.